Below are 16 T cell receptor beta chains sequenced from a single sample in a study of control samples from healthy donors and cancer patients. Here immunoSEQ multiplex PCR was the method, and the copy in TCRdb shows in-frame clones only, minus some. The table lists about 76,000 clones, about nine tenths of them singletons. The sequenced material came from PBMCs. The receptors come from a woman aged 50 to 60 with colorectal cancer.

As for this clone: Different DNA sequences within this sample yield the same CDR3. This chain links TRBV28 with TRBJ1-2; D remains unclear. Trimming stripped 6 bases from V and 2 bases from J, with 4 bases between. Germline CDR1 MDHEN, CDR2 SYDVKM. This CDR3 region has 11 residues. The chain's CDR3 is CASRQNYGYTF. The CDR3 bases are TGTGCCAGCAGACAGAACTATGGCTACACCTTC.

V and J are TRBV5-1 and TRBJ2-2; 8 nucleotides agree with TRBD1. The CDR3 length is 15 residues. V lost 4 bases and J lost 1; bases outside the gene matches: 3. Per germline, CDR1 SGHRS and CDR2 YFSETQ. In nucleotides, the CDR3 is TGCGCCAGCAGCCGACAGGGGCAGAACACCGGGGAGCTGTTTTTT. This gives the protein CASSRQGQNTGELFF.

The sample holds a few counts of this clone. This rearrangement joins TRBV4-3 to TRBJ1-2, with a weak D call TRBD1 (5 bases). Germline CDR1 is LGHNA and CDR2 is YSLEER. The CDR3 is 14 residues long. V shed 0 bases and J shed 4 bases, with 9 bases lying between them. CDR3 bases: TGCGCCAGCAGCCAAGATTTTGGGGCCTATGGCTACACCTTC. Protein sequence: CASSQDFGAYGYTF.

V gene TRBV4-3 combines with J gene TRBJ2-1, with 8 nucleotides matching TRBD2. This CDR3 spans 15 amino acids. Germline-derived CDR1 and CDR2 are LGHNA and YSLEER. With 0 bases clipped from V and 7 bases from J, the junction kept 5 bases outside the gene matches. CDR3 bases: TGCGCCAGCAGCCAAGATTCCTCGGGGGGGAATGAGCAGTTCTTC. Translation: CASSQDSSGGNEQFF.

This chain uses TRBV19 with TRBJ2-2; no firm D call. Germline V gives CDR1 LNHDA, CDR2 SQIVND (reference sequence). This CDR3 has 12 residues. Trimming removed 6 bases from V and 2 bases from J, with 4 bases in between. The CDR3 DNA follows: TGTGCCAGTAGCGGAAACACCGGGGAGCTGTTTTTT. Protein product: CASSGNTGELFF.

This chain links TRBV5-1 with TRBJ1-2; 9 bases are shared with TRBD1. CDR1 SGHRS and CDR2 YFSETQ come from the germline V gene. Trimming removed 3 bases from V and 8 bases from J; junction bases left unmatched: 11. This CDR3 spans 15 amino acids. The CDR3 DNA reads TGCGCCAGCAGCTCCGGGACAGGGCTGTTTACGGGCTACACCTTC. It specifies CASSSGTGLFTGYTF.

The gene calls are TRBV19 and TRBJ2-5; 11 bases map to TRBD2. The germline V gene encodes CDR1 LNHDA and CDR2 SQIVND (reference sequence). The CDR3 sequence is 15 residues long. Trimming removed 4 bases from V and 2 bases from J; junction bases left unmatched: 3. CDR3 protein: CASSTPSGGQETQYF. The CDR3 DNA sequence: TGTGCCAGTAGTACCCCTAGCGGGGGGCAAGAGACCCAGTACTTC.

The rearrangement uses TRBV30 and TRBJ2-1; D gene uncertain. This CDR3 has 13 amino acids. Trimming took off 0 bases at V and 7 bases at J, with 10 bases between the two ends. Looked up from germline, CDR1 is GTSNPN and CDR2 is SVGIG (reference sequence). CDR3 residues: CAWSVSGRNEQFF. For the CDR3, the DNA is TGTGCCTGGAGTGTAAGTGGCAGAAATGAGCAGTTCTTC.

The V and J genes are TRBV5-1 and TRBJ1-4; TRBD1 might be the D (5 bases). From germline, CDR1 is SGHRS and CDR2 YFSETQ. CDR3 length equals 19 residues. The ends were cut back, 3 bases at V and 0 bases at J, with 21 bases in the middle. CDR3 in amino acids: CASSWTPGLGTATNEKLFF. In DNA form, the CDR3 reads TGCGCCAGCAGCTGGACGCCGGGACTGGGGACTGCAACTAATGAAAAACTGTTTTTT.

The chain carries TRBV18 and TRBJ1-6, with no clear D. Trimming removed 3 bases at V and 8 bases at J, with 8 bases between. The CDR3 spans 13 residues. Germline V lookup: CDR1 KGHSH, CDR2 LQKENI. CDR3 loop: CASSPSVDSPLHF. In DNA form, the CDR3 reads TGTGCCAGCTCACCGTCGGTCGATTCACCCCTCCACTTT.

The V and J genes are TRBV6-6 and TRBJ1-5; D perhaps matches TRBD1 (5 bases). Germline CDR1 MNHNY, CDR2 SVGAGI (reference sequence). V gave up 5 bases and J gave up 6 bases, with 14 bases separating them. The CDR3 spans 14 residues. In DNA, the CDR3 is TGTGCCAGCAGTCCGATGAGGGGTGGTCAGCCCCAGCATTTT. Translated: CASSPMRGGQPQHF.

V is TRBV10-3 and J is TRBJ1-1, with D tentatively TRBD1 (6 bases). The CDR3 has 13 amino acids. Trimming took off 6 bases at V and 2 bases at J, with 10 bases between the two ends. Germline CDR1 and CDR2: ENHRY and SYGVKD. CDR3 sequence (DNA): TGTGCCATCAGAGGGACACCTAACACTGAAGCTTTCTTT. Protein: CAIRGTPNTEAFF.

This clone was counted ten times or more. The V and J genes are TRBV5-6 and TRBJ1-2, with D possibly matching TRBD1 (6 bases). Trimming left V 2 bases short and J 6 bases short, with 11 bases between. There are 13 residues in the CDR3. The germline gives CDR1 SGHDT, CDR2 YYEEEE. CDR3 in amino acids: CASSLRQADGYTF. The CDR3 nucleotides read TGTGCCAGCAGCTTAAGACAGGCGGATGGCTACACCTTC.

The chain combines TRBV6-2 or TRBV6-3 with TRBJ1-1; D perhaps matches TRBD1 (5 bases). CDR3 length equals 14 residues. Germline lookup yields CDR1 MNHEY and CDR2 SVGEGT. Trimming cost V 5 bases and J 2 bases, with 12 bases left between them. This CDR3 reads CASSPVGGNTEAFF. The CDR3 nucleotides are TGTGCCAGCAGTCCCGTCGGGGGAAACACTGAAGCTTTCTTT.

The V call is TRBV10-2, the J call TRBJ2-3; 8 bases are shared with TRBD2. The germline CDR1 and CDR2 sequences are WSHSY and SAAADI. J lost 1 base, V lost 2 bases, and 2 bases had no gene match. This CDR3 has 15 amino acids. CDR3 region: CASSEMRGGTDTQYF. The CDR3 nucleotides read TGCGCCAGCAGTGAGATGCGGGGGGGCACAGATACGCAGTATTTT.

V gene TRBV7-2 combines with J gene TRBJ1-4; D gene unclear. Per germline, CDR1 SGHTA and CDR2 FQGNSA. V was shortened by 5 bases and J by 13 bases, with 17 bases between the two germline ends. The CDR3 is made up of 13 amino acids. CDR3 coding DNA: TGTGCCAGCAGCAGTATGCGGGGAACTGGACTGTTTTTT. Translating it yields CASSSMRGTGLFF.